The present T cell receptor (beta chain) was sequenced within a study of CD8 T cells in Susac syndrome (dated by TCRdb to about 2019). With respect to the entire study: Whether CD8+ T cell activation and differentiation in Susac syndrome was antigen driven was tested using repertoire sequencing. CD8+ T cell repertoire clonality was compared between approximately 12 healthy donors, approximately 14 Susac syndrome patients and fewer than 19 multiple sclerosis patients.

Overall study outcomes, separate from this receptor: The number of individuals in the TCR sequencing and HLA analysis was acknowledged as relatively small.

On this clonotype itself: What antigen it recognizes has not been identified. The sample holds no much larger clone one base away, and base qualities are not on file.

RNA was extracted with the RNeasy kit and about 0.5 to 1 ug was reverse transcribed using random hexamers. The immunoSEQ multiplex PCR assay, which covers 54 Vbeta and 13 Jbeta segments, was used to amplify TCR beta CDR3 regions. Bias from PCR amplification was corrected by using a synthetic template baseline for primer optimization and for computational correction. As for the original processing: Reads were annotated to V, D and J genes per IMGT and analyzed with immunoSEQ Analyzer, keeping only productive sequences. To calculate clonality, Shannon entropy was normalized by log2 of the number of productive unique sequences and then subtracted from one. For each patient and control, public and private clones were evaluated among the 100 most prevalent clones. A clone was defined as Susac-specific if it was absent from the healthy and MS cohorts, from some 1,100 published viral clones and from other ImmuneACCESS disease sequences. TCRdb reworked the public reads: Q25 trimming with fastp, MiXCR clone assembly, productive beta chains retained. Every entry covers one CDR3 protein and lists the most common genes and DNA from its rows. These V and J calls originate from TCRdb's pipeline instead of the authors' own analysis. The sample table holds fewer than 150,000 distinct CDR3 sequences, of which approximately 93% were seen once. Of the sample, approximately 0.3% is held by the ten largest clones.

High-throughput TCR beta sequencing profiled peripheral blood CD8+ and CD4+ T cells from healthy donors, Susac syndrome patients and multiple sclerosis patients. Healthy donors were included as age- and sex-matched controls. Bulk CD8+ and CD4+ T cells were purified by magnetic negative isolation, while CD8+ TEMRA cells were enriched using FACS. Blood was collected in EDTA tubes and processed within 24 hours, with PBMCs isolated through density gradient centrifugation. PBMCs destined for TCR sequencing were cryopreserved in liquid nitrogen and later thawed in a 37 °C water bath. Purity of sorted or isolated CD4+, CD8+ and CD8+ TEMRA cells was at least 90%. The germline V gene (reference sequence) specifies MNHEY as CDR1 and SMNVEV as CDR2. V has 0 bases trimmed and J has 0 bases trimmed; junction bases matching no gene number 6. Taken from cysteine to phenylalanine, the CDR3 has 19 residues. Solely the CDR3 DNA is kept, with 57 bases framed from the first base.

Sequencing was carried out using CD8+ T cells from PBMCs. The chain is made from TRBV27 and TRBJ2-4; 12 central nucleotides agree with TRBD2. This receptor was obtained from a human donor in good health. Read as DNA, the sequence is TGTGCCAGCAGTTTATCGGAACTAGCGGGGGGCCTAGCCAAAAACATTCAGTACTTC. It specifies CASSLSELAGGLAKNIQYF.